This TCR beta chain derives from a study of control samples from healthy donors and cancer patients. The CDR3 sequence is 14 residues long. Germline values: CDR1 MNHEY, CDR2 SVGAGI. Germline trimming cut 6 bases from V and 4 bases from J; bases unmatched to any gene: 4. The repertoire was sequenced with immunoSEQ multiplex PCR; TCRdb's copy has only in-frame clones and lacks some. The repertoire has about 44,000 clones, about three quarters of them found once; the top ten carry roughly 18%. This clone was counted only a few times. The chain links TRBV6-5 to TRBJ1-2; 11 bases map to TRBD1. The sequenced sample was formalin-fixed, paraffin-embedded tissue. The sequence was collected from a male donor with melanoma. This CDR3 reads CASRRDRGSYGYTF. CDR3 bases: TGTGCCAGCAGGAGGGACAGGGGGTCCTATGGCTACACCTTC.